Presented here are 24 T cell receptor beta chains from one specimen sequenced in a study of blood T cell repertoires in COVID-19. Sequenced by immunoSEQ multiplex PCR; TCRdb stores in-frame clones only, minus some. The sample contains roughly 52,000 clones, 88% of which appear only once. The sequencing sample was made of peripheral blood. These receptors were collected from a man in his 60s with active COVID-19.

The chain recombines TRBV6-5 with TRBJ1-1; 7 nucleotides agree with TRBD1. The V and J ends lost 2 bases and 4 bases, in that order; junction bases with no gene match: 4. CDR3 size: 14 residues. Germline V gives CDR1 MNHEY, CDR2 SVGAGI. The CDR3 DNA follows: TGTGCCAGCAGTTACAAGGCAGGGGGCACTGAAGCTTTCTTT. It is translated as CASSYKAGGTEAFF.

V and J are TRBV5-8 and TRBJ1-2; 8 nucleotides match TRBD1. The trim removed 4 bases at V and 1 base at J, leaving 3 bases unmatched. The germline gives CDR1 SGHTS, CDR2 YDEGEE. The CDR3 extends over 14 amino acids. The CDR3 DNA reads TGTGCCAGCAGCCCGGGACAGGATAACTATGGCTACACCTTC. It codes for CASSPGQDNYGYTF.

The chain couples TRBV10-1 to TRBJ2-7, with TRBD1 matching 9 bases. Per germline, CDR1 WNHNN and CDR2 SYGVQD (reference sequence). CDR3 length: 13 amino acids. The V and J ends lost 5 bases and 3 bases, in that order; junction bases with no gene match: 2. Here the CDR3 reads CASSPDRGYEQYF. The CDR3 DNA reads TGCGCCAGCAGTCCGGACAGGGGCTACGAGCAGTACTTC.

V gene TRBV7-2 combines with J gene TRBJ1-1; D is unresolved. The ends were cut back, 5 bases at V and 3 bases at J, with 16 bases in the middle. CDR3 length: 15 residues. The germline V gene encodes CDR1 SGHTA and CDR2 FQGNSA. This CDR3 is CASSLRVNRDTEAFF. Written as DNA, the CDR3 is TGTGCCAGCAGCCTTCGAGTTAATCGGGACACTGAAGCTTTCTTT.

The rearrangement uses TRBV4-1 and TRBJ2-1; D ambiguous. The germline V gene encodes CDR1 MGHRA and CDR2 YSYEKL. Between the trimmed V and J ends, which lost 3 bases and 7 bases, there was a span of 10 bases. The CDR3 sequence is 13 residues long. The DNA for the CDR3 is TGCGCCAGCAGCCACGGAGCCGGGAATGAGCAGTTCTTC. As protein: CASSHGAGNEQFF.

This chain links TRBV7-3 with TRBJ2-5; maybe TRBD1 (6 bases). Trimming stripped 5 bases from V and 3 bases from J, with 13 bases between. Germline values: CDR1 SGHTA, CDR2 FQGTGA. The CDR3 covers 14 residues. This chain's CDR3 is CASSPRAGEETQYF. The CDR3 region has the DNA TGTGCCAGCAGCCCCCGGGCAGGGGAAGAGACCCAGTACTTC.

The V and J genes are TRBV4-2 and TRBJ2-5; D may be TRBD2 (5 bases). Germline V CDR1 and CDR2: LGHNA, YNFKEQ. V was trimmed by 3 bases and J by 2 bases, leaving 7 bases between them. CDR3 length: 13 residues. The CDR3 loop reads CASSQSGQETQYF. The CDR3 DNA reads TGTGCCAGCAGCCAGAGCGGTCAAGAGACCCAGTACTTC.

A few counts support this clone. The V call is TRBV3-1 (or the pseudogene TRBV3-2), the J call TRBJ2-7; TRBD1 matches 7 bases. V was clipped by 5 bases and J by 3 bases; unmatched bases: 10. Germline-derived CDR1 and CDR2 are LGHDT and YNNKEL (reference sequence). The CDR3 covers 15 residues. CDR3 coding DNA: TGTGCCAGCAGCATCCCCGGGACAGCCTTCTACGAGCAGTACTTC. It is translated as CASSIPGTAFYEQYF.

This chain connects TRBV4-2 to TRBJ2-1; D is perhaps TRBD1 (8 bases). V was cut by 2 bases and J by 1 base, with 12 bases left in between. The CDR3 has 16 residues. Germline values: CDR1 LGHNA, CDR2 YNFKEQ. The DNA of the CDR3 is TGTGCCAGCAGCCAAATACAGGGGGGGTCCTACAATGAGCAGTTCTTC. Translating it yields CASSQIQGGSYNEQFF.

The rearrangement uses TRBV4-1 and TRBJ2-7, with 10 bases matching TRBD2. The germline gives CDR1 MGHRA, CDR2 YSYEKL. V shed 0 bases, J shed 3 bases, and the junction held 8 bases outside the gene matches. This CDR3 has 17 residues. The CDR3 nucleotides read TGCGCCAGCAGCCAAGACGGGCTAGCGGGAGTGGTCTACGAGCAGTACTTC. Translation: CASSQDGLAGVVYEQYF.

The chain uses TRBV11-2 and TRBJ1-3; no clear D. Germline CDR1 and CDR2: SGHAT and FQNNGV. V lost 4 bases to trimming and J lost 1 base, with 8 bases between them. The CDR3 totals 14 residues. The CDR3, as DNA: TGTGCCAGCAGCTCGTCGCGGTCTGGAAACACCATATATTTT. It specifies CASSSSRSGNTIYF.

The J gene is TRBJ2-5, the V gene TRBV15; tentatively, D is TRBD2 (6 bases). There are 14 residues in the CDR3. The V gene's germline CDR1 is LNHNV and CDR2 YYDKDF (reference sequence). Trimming removed 6 bases at V and 2 bases at J, with 13 bases between. The CDR3 spells CATREGGLQETQYF. Here the CDR3 DNA reads TGTGCCACCAGAGAGGGAGGCCTACAAGAGACCCAGTACTTC.

The chain uses TRBV3-1 (or the pseudogene TRBV3-2) and TRBJ2-7; the match to TRBD1 covers 8 bases. The germline V gene has CDR1 LGHDT and CDR2 YNNKEL (reference sequence). V shed 4 bases and J 3 bases; nucleotides not matched to a gene: 2. The CDR3 has 13 residues. The chain's CDR3 is CASSRQGNYEQYF. The CDR3 DNA reads TGTGCCAGCAGCCGACAGGGGAACTACGAGCAGTACTTC.

The CDR3 reads CASSPDARAGNSPLHF. The DNA for the CDR3 is TGTGCCAGCTCCCCGGATGCGCGGGCGGGTAATTCACCCCTCCACTTT. The gene calls are TRBV18 and TRBJ1-6; D gene ambiguous. Trimming stripped 6 bases from V and 6 bases from J, with 18 bases between. The CDR3 covers 16 residues. Germline V gene lookup returns CDR1 KGHSH and CDR2 LQKENI. The full variable domain, in which reference TRBV18 and TRBJ1-6 provide the parts outside the CDR3, is NAGVMQNPRHLVRRRGQEARLRCSPMKGHSHVYWYRQLPEEGLKFMVYLQKENIIDESGMPKERFSAEFPKEGPSILRIQQVVRGDSAAYFCASSPDARAGNSPLHFGNGTRLTVT.

This clone was observed a few times. The chain employs TRBV15 and TRBJ1-5, with D maybe TRBD1 (5 bases). Per the germline V gene, CDR1 is LNHNV and CDR2 is YYDKDF (reference sequence). Trimming stripped 0 bases from V and 7 bases from J, with 13 bases between. There are 15 residues in the CDR3. The CDR3: CATSRDRVERQPQHF. The CDR3 nucleotides read TGTGCCACCAGCAGAGACAGGGTGGAAAGGCAGCCCCAGCATTTT. Full variable domain (rest looked up from reference TRBV15 and TRBJ1-5): DAMVIQNPRYQVTQFGKPVTLSCSQTLNHNVMYWYQQKSSQAPKLLFHYYDKDFNNEADTPDNFQSRRPNTSFCFLDIRSPGLGDTAMYLCATSRDRVERQPQHFGDGTRLSIL.

This clone appeared a single time. V and J are TRBV7-3 and TRBJ1-1, with 8 bases lining up with TRBD1. The V gene's germline CDR1 is SGHTA and CDR2 FQGTGA. J was trimmed by 7 bases and V by 6 bases; bases with no gene match: 4. This CDR3 has 12 amino acids. The DNA of the CDR3 is TGTGCCAGCAGTTTAGGGACAGGTGAAGCTTTCTTT. Translation: CASSLGTGEAFF.

This clone was detected only a few times. The rearrangement joins TRBV7-3 to TRBJ2-3; D may be TRBD2 (7 bases). The V gene's germline CDR1 is SGHTA and CDR2 FQGTGA. This CDR3 is built from 16 residues. V lost 1 base to trimming and J lost 5 bases, with 16 bases between them. For the CDR3, the DNA is TGTGCCAGCAGCTTAATGGGGGCGGGAGCGGGAGATACGCAGTATTTT. Translation: CASSLMGAGAGDTQYF.

This chain links TRBV9 with TRBJ2-2; 8 bases agree with TRBD2. Germline values: CDR1 SGDLS, CDR2 YYNGEE. J gave up 5 bases and V 3 bases, and 9 bases lay outside the gene matches. This CDR3 spans 16 amino acids. The CDR3 DNA sequence: TGTGCCAGCAGCGCCCTGGGTAGCGGGATAACCGGGGAGCTGTTTTTT. Translating gives CASSALGSGITGELFF.

This clone was found once. The rearrangement joins TRBV5-8 to TRBJ2-1; D call uncertain. V lost 1 base and J lost 4, with 6 bases in between. The CDR3 is 13 amino acids. CDR1 is SGHTS and CDR2 is YDEGEE in the germline V gene. The CDR3 DNA reads TGTGCCAGCAGCTTGCTAGTTTACAATGAGCAGTTCTTC. Residues: CASSLLVYNEQFF. The variable domain in full, with the rest retrieved from reference TRBV5-8 and TRBJ2-1, is EAGVTQSPTHLIKTRGQQATLRCSPISGHTSVYWYQQALGLGLQFLLWYDEGEERNRGNFPPRFSGRQFPNYSSELNVNALELEDSALYLCASSLLVYNEQFFGPGTRLTVL.

V gene TRBV4-1 combines with J gene TRBJ2-7; weak D call: TRBD2 (6 bases). The germline CDR1 and CDR2 sequences are MGHRA and YSYEKL. The CDR3 is 13 amino acids. V dropped 5 bases and J dropped 9 bases, with 17 bases sitting between them. The CDR3 bases are TGCGCCAGCAGCTACCGGACTCCCGGGGGGCAGTACTTC. It specifies CASSYRTPGGQYF.

J is TRBJ2-1 and V is TRBV10-2; tentatively, D is TRBD1 (6 bases). The CDR3 has 15 amino acids. Per the germline V gene, CDR1 is WSHSY and CDR2 is SAAADI. V was cut by 4 bases and J by 0 bases, with 10 bases left in between. DNA of the CDR3: TGCGCCAGCAGTGTCCAGGGGAGCTCCTACAATGAGCAGTTCTTC. Its protein product is CASSVQGSSYNEQFF.

Only one count was recorded for this clone. The CDR3 nucleotides read TGTGCCAGCAGCAGTCAGTCGACAGGCGCTGGAAACACCATATATTTT. Its translation is CASSSQSTGAGNTIYF. The chain has TRBV9 and TRBJ1-3, with D perhaps matching TRBD1 (6 bases). This CDR3 spans 16 amino acids. Germline V lookup: CDR1 SGDLS, CDR2 YYNGEE. Trimming removed 4 bases from V and 2 bases from J, with 16 bases in between.

This clone has just one count. The chain has TRBV9 and TRBJ1-3; 7 positions match TRBD1. The CDR3 covers 15 residues. The J segment lost 2 bases and the V segment lost 4 bases, leaving 6 bases of the junction unmatched. Germline assignment: CDR1 SGDLS and CDR2 YYNGEE. The CDR3 sequence: CASSLGQEAGNTIYF. In DNA, the CDR3 is TGTGCCAGCAGCCTCGGACAGGAGGCTGGAAACACCATATATTTT.

This sequence joins TRBV5-1 and TRBJ2-5; D call uncertain. The CDR3 is made up of 15 amino acids. Germline CDR1 reads SGHRS; CDR2 reads YFSETQ. V was trimmed by 4 bases and J by 5 bases, leaving 18 bases between them. The CDR3: CASSPLDSPNETQYF. The CDR3 region has the DNA TGCGCCAGCAGCCCACTCGACTCCCCCAACGAGACCCAGTACTTC.